A single sample is the source of the 5 T cell receptor beta chains below, sequenced in a study of T cells in Graves' hyperthyroidism and ophthalmopathy. Amplified TCR beta CDR3 regions came from RNA transcripts. The HTBI primer set served for first-round RT-PCR of the TCR CDR3. TCRdb re-called the multiplex PCR reads with MiXCR, one entry per CDR3 protein. The table lists around 300,000 distinct CDR3 sequences, about 14% of them singletons, with around 23% in the top ten. Sequenced: blood. These receptors all come from a woman aged 25-40 years with Graves' hyperthyroidism.

This clonotype was observed a few times. The chain recombines TRBV20-1 with TRBJ1-5; 9 bases agree with TRBD1. CDR1 and CDR2 from the germline V gene are DFQATT and SNEGSKA (reference sequence). The CDR3 totals 16 residues. V lost 4 bases and J lost 7; bases outside the gene matches: 14. CDR3 nucleotide sequence: TGCAGTGCTACTTCACGGGACAGGGCCTATGGGCAGCCCCAGCATTTT. This encodes CSATSRDRAYGQPQHF.

Ten or more counts support this clonotype. The V gene is TRBV9, the J gene TRBJ1-1; D gene ambiguous. Germline CDR1 is SGDLS and CDR2 is YYNGEE. This CDR3 contains 12 residues. The V end was cut by 5 bases, the J end by 7 bases, with 12 bases between. The CDR3 sequence: CASSVKEGEAFF. CDR3 DNA: TGTGCCAGCAGTGTGAAGGAAGGTGAAGCTTTCTTT.

This clonotype was found a few times. This chain uses TRBV20-1 with TRBJ2-7; D is possibly TRBD2 (5 bases). CDR1 is DFQATT, CDR2 SNEGSKA, per germline (reference sequence). The CDR3 extends over 13 amino acids. V gave up 7 bases and J gave up 5 bases, with 18 bases separating them. The CDR3 sequence: CSVSRGRRDEQYF. The CDR3 DNA sequence: TGCAGTGTATCGAGAGGGCGACGGGACGAGCAGTACTTC.

This clonotype was observed at least ten times. The chain couples TRBV7-2 to TRBJ1-1; 8 bases match TRBD1. The V gene's germline CDR1 is SGHTA and CDR2 FQGNSA. The V and J ends lost 4 bases and 9 bases, in that order; junction bases with no gene match: 10. The CDR3 loop spans 14 amino acids. The CDR3 sequence: CASSSTVTGGQAFF. Here the CDR3 DNA reads TGTGCCAGCAGCTCGACGGTTACAGGGGGACAAGCTTTCTTT.

The chain combines TRBV3-1 with TRBJ1-6; 7 nucleotides match TRBD1. Germline CDR1 is LGHDT and CDR2 is YNNKEL (reference sequence). CDR3 length: 14 amino acids. Trimming cost V 1 base and J 11 bases; bases outside gene matches: 5. The CDR3 region has the DNA TGTGCCAGCAGCCAAGGACAGGGTGGAACACCCCTCCACTTT. It codes for CASSQGQGGTPLHF.